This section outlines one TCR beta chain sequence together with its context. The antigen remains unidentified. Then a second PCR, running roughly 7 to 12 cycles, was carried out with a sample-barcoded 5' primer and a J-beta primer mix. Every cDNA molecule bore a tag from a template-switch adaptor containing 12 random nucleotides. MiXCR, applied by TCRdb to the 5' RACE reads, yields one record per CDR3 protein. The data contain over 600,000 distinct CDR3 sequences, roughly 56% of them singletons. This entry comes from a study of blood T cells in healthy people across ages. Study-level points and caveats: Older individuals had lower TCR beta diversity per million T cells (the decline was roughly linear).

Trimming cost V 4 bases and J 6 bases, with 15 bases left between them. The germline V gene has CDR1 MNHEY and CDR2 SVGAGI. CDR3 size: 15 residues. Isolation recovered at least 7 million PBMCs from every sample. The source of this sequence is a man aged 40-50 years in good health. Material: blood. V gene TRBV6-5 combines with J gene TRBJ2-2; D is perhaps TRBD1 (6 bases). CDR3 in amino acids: CASSSPDRTAGELFF. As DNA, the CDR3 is TGTGCCAGCAGTTCCCCAGACAGGACCGCCGGGGAGCTGTTTTTT.